This T cell receptor beta chain emerged from a study of technical replicates of blood from a handful of donors. Sequenced by immunoSEQ multiplex PCR; TCRdb stores in-frame clones only, minus some. The data show 75,000 to 85,000 clones, around 95% seen once. Deletions cut 8 bases from V and 8 bases from J, with 15 bases between. CDR3 size: 13 residues. Germline V gene lookup returns CDR1 MDHEN and CDR2 SYDVKM. The chain combines TRBV28 with TRBJ1-4, with a weak D call TRBD1 (6 bases). The receptor's source is a human donor in good health. Source material: T cells isolated from PBMCs. The CDR3 sequence: CASGGGGKEKLFF. CDR3 DNA sequence: TGTGCCAGCGGCGGCGGGGGCAAGGAAAAACTGTTTTTT.